The 10 T cell receptor beta chains given below trace back to one sample, sequenced in a study of blood T cell repertoires in COVID-19. Measured with immunoSEQ multiplex PCR; TCRdb has only the in-frame clones, and not every one. The repertoire holds more than 95,000 clones, over 75% seen once, with 6% in the top ten. Material for sequencing was peripheral blood. These TCRs come from a human donor in a cohort sampled during active COVID-19.

The sample holds one count of this clone. The J gene is TRBJ2-7, the V gene TRBV18; D unresolved. Germline CDR1 and CDR2: KGHSH and LQKENI. With 2 bases removed from V and 5 bases from J, the gap between germline ends came to 7 bases. This CDR3 is 12 amino acids long. The CDR3 loop is CASSPMGNEQYF. The CDR3 region has the DNA TGTGCCAGCTCACCAATGGGCAACGAGCAGTACTTC.

V gene TRBV19 combines with J gene TRBJ2-3; tentative D call: TRBD2 (5 bases). Looked up from germline, CDR1 is LNHDA and CDR2 is SQIVND (reference sequence). Trimming cost V 8 bases and J 0 bases, with 12 bases left between them. CDR3 size: 14 residues. CDR3 bases: TGTGCCAGTCAATCGGGGTGGAGCACAGATACGCAGTATTTT. Residues: CASQSGWSTDTQYF.

The chain couples TRBV7-9 to TRBJ2-1; 8 nucleotides match TRBD2. This CDR3 spans 13 amino acids. Trimming at V came to 4 bases and at J to 14 bases, leaving 10 bases not matched to a gene. Germline CDR1 SEHNR, CDR2 FQNEAQ (reference sequence). CDR3 sequence: CASSSVGGTRKFF. The CDR3 coding sequence is TGTGCCAGCAGCTCCGTTGGCGGGACTAGGAAGTTCTTC.

The V gene is TRBV7-2, the J gene TRBJ1-2; TRBD1 might be the D (6 bases). The CDR3 covers 14 residues. Germline V lookup: CDR1 SGHTA, CDR2 FQGNSA. V lost 5 bases and J 2 bases, leaving 12 bases between the germline ends. The CDR3 nucleotides read TGTGCCAGCAGCCCCAGACAGGCCAACTATGGCTACACCTTC. This gives the protein CASSPRQANYGYTF.

The gene calls are TRBV6-1 and TRBJ2-5; D unresolved. The CDR3 contains 14 residues. Per germline, CDR1 MNHNS and CDR2 SASEGT. The V gene lost 3 bases and the J gene lost 2 bases, with 10 bases spanning the gap. The CDR3 sequence is CASSDLLRQETQYF. In nucleotides, the CDR3 is TGTGCCAGCAGTGACCTACTTCGACAAGAGACCCAGTACTTC.

The chain combines TRBV27 with TRBJ1-1, with TRBD1 matching over 10 bases. V lost 7 bases and J lost 3; bases outside the gene matches: 5. This CDR3 region has 14 residues. CDR1 MNHEY and CDR2 SMNVEV come from the germline V gene (reference sequence). This CDR3 reads CASTGGTGDTEAFF. The CDR3 bases are TGTGCCAGCACGGGCGGGACAGGGGACACTGAAGCTTTCTTT.

The CDR3: CASSLENSYNEQFF. DNA of the CDR3: TGTGCCAGCAGCTTGGAGAACAGCTACAATGAGCAGTTCTTC. J is TRBJ2-1 and V is TRBV5-5; D is undetermined. In germline, CDR1 is SGHKS, CDR2 YYEKEE (reference sequence). Trimming took 0 bases from V and 3 from J, leaving 7 bases between them. This CDR3 comprises 14 residues.

The gene calls are TRBV29-1 and TRBJ2-5; TRBD2 might be the D (7 bases). This CDR3 has 13 amino acids. The germline gives CDR1 SQVTM, CDR2 ANQGSEA. Trimming took 2 bases from V and 11 from J, leaving 18 bases between them. CDR3 coding DNA: TGCAGCGTTGAACTCCGGGGGGCGAGACGACAGTACTTC. Translating it yields CSVELRGARRQYF.

This chain links TRBV6-5 with TRBJ1-1, with D uncertain. The V end lost 6 bases, the J end lost 0 bases, and 8 bases lay between the germline ends. The CDR3 spans 13 residues. CDR1 and CDR2 (germline): MNHEY, SVGAGI. CDR3 sequence (DNA): TGTGCCAGCAGCCCGGTGGTGAACACTGAAGCTTTCTTT. The encoded protein is CASSPVVNTEAFF.

The chain couples TRBV5-6 to TRBJ1-1; the D gene is possibly TRBD1 (5 bases). The CDR3 covers 13 residues. The germline CDR1 and CDR2 sequences are SGHDT and YYEEEE. V lost 4 bases and J 4 bases, leaving 11 bases between the germline ends. CDR3 sequence (DNA): TGTGCCAGCAGCCCCGGGGGGTTCACTGAAGCTTTCTTT. Its protein product is CASSPGGFTEAFF.